This T cell receptor (beta chain) appears in the sequencing data of a study of blood T cell repertoires in COVID-19. On the study more broadly: The analysed material was cDNA or gDNA that came from T cells, B-cell-depleted T cells, or PBMCs.

This clone was detected a few times. Some clones are missing from TCRdb's copy, which holds only in-frame ones; the method was immunoSEQ multiplex PCR. Of roughly 250,000 clones in the sample, 80% to 90% were seen once. The CDR3 extends over 17 amino acids. V was pared by 2 bases and J by 7 bases, with 11 bases of the junction left unmatched. Germline V gene lookup returns CDR1 KGHSH and CDR2 LQKENI. The V call is TRBV18, the J call TRBJ2-1; 10 bases agree with TRBD1. This receptor was identified in a woman in her thirties or forties who had been exposed to COVID-19. The sequenced material came from PBMCs or T cells enriched from blood (not recorded which). The chain's CDR3 is CASSPNSRQGARNEQFF. In DNA, the CDR3 is TGTGCCAGCTCACCAAATAGCCGACAGGGGGCGAGAAATGAGCAGTTCTTC.